This TCR beta chain emerged from a study of shared clonotypes between healthy human individuals. Across the study: Three plates were used per donor for CD4 naive, three for CD4 memory, two for CD8 naive and one for CD8 memory.

Assay used: immunoSEQ multiplex PCR; TCRdb lists only in-frame clones, some missing. The table shows a few million clones, with 95% occurring only once. CDR3 length equals 13 residues. The germline CDR1 and CDR2 sequences are MNHEY and SVGAGI. Trimming pared 7 bases from V and 4 bases from J, leaving 11 bases between. Source material: naive CD4+ T cells sorted from blood. The sample's subset: CD45RA+ positively selected. V gene TRBV6-5 combines with J gene TRBJ1-3, with unresolved D. The clonotype was recovered from a man between 18 and 35 years old in good health. CDR3 loop: CASTPMIGNTIYF. CDR3 coding DNA: TGTGCCAGCACCCCAATGATCGGAAACACCATATATTTT.